This T cell receptor beta chain was identified in a study of T cells in localized non-small cell lung cancer (dated by TCRdb to the early 2020s). Broadly, across the study: Comparing tumors with uninvolved tumor-adjacent lungs, the study looked at the T cell repertoires of 220 or so patients with early-stage NSCLC. The cohort was made up of under 250 treatment-naive NSCLC patients whose localized lung tumors had been resected. NSCLC patients had a mean age of roughly 66 years, and more than 120 were male and around 110 female. What the work shows at the level of the full study, not this receptor alone: Since the design was exploratory, TCR variables were selected using unadjusted p-values with no false-discovery rate correction. Longer overall survival was associated with higher T cell density in blood, whereas shorter survival was associated with higher clonality in adjacent lung. A median of around 57 of the top 100 tumor clones turned up in the paired uninvolved adjacent lung, and fewer than 35 of those clones also ranked among the top 100 of that same adjacent lung. Uninvolved tumor-adjacent lung showed the highest T cell clonality, higher than tumor, which suggests more focused antigenic responses in the uninvolved tumor-adjacent lung. Because multi-region tumor sequencing was not performed, intratumor heterogeneity could not be ruled out.

Including cysteine and phenylalanine, the CDR3 has 16 amino acids. Only the CDR3 DNA is retained, 48 bases long and in frame from the first base. The germline V gene gives CDR1 as SGHRS and CDR2 as YFSETQ. The V end gives up 4 bases and the J end 4 bases, leaving 7 bases in the junction not matched to a gene. Concerning this clone: The antigen it recognizes is unknown. No much larger clone is present one base from it, and per-base qualities are unavailable.

TCR beta CDR3 regions were sequenced from DNA using the immunoSEQ Assay. The authors processed their data as follows. T cell density was computed as TCR beta template counts normalized to usable DNA estimated by amplifying housekeeping genes. Richness was estimated using the preseqR package, with extrapolation to 400,000 templates for PBMC samples and to 120,000 templates for tissue samples. Clonality was defined by subtracting Pielou's evenness from one. Tissue-enriched TCRs were identified by differential abundance testing using productive amino-acid clonotypes, minimum total count 5 and alpha 0.1. Repertoire overlap between compartments was quantified with the Jaccard Index and Morisita Overlap Index. GLIPH clustered TCR beta CDR3s with public tetramer-defined viral CDR3s; viral motifs required at least three viral sequences plus V-gene enrichment. TCRdb's version of the immuneACCESS table is confined to in-frame rearrangements and falls short of the full clone set. An unresolved V gene accounts for under half of the shortfall where checked; the remainder is of unknown origin. The V and J calls and clone size are taken from that table; D and trimming were inferred from the DNA. This sample comprises 15,000 to 20,000 clones, about 80% of them detected only once. The ten most abundant clones make up less than 40% of the sample.

At diagnosis, peripheral blood, uninvolved tumor-adjacent lung and tumor were collected and stored as a combination of fresh-frozen and FFPE material. For TCR repertoire profiling, blood samples were analyzed in the form of peripheral blood mononuclear cells. The input for sequencing was peripheral blood, taken before any cancer treatment. The sequence was collected from a male donor at least 60 years old with stage I lung adenocarcinoma. Recombination joined TRBV5-1 with TRBJ2-3, with TRBD1 matching 12 junction bases. CDR3 sequence: CASSISGTGGSDTQYF. The nucleotide sequence is TGCGCCAGCAGCATCTCCGGGACAGGGGGCTCAGATACGCAGTATTTT.